These 15 T cell receptor beta chains were all obtained from the same sample, sequenced in a study of blood T cell repertoires in COVID-19. TCRdb's table, derived via immunoSEQ multiplex PCR, lists solely in-frame clones and lacks some. The repertoire holds approximately 440,000 clones, about 92% seen once, with about 0.6% in the top ten. The sample consisted of PBMCs or T cells enriched from blood (not recorded which). The receptors originated from a man aged 18 to 30 who had recovered from COVID-19.

On this clone itself: Other DNA variants within this sample encode the same CDR3. The gene calls are TRBV28 and TRBJ1-1; D perhaps matches TRBD1 (5 bases). Trimming pared 1 base from V and 4 bases from J, leaving 7 bases between. Germline V gene sequence: CDR1 MDHEN, CDR2 SYDVKM. There are 13 residues in the CDR3. The CDR3 DNA reads TGTGCCAGCAGTTTATTGGGGGGCACTGAAGCTTTCTTT. This translates into CASSLLGGTEAFF. Variable domain in full (rest from reference TRBV28 and TRBJ1-1): DVKVTQSSRYLVKRTGEKVFLECVQDMDHENMFWYRQDPGLGLRLIYFSYDVKMKEKGDIPEGYSVSREKKERFSLILESASTNQTSMYLCASSLLGGTEAFFGQGTRLTVV.

This clone was recorded a few times. The V call is TRBV5-4, the J call TRBJ2-7, with D possibly TRBD1 on 6 matching bases. CDR1 SGHNT and CDR2 YYREEE come from the germline V gene (reference sequence). Trimming cost V 4 bases and J 4 bases, with 9 bases left between them. This CDR3 has 12 amino acids. The CDR3 DNA follows: TGTGCCAGCAGCCCCGGACAGTACGAGCAGTACTTC. Its protein product is CASSPGQYEQYF.

In this sample, this clone turned up once. This chain uses TRBV5-4 with TRBJ2-2; 11 positions match TRBD2. The J segment lost 2 bases and the V segment lost 6 bases, leaving 9 bases of the junction unmatched. The CDR3 runs 17 residues. Germline CDR1 and CDR2: SGHNT and YYREEE (reference sequence). The CDR3 is CASNHRLAGINTGELFF. The CDR3 DNA is TGTGCCAGCAACCATCGACTAGCGGGAATAAACACCGGGGAGCTGTTTTTT.

The table lists this clone with a count of one. The limits of the CDR3 on the DNA are not certain, so only TCRdb's listed CDR3 is given. The chain carries TRBV28 and TRBJ1-2; the table's D call, TRBD1, has no DNA check behind it. The V gene's germline CDR1 is MDHEN and CDR2 SYDVKM. The CDR3 sequence runs 11 residues, both termini included. The CDR3 loop reads CASSFGQGASF.

The chain couples TRBV28 to TRBJ2-7, with D possibly matching TRBD1 (5 bases). The CDR3 loop spans 11 amino acids. V lost 8 bases to trimming and J lost 2 bases, with 7 bases between them. Germline V lookup: CDR1 MDHEN, CDR2 SYDVKM. The CDR3 nucleotides are TGTGCCAGCTCCAGGGCCTACGAGCAGTACTTC. This gives the protein CASSRAYEQYF.

The V call is TRBV24-1, the J call TRBJ2-3; possible D gene TRBD2, 6 bases. Germline CDR1 KGHDR, CDR2 SFDVKD. The CDR3 is 16 amino acids. Trimming took 1 base from V and 6 from J, leaving 16 bases between them. As DNA, the CDR3 is TGTGCCACCAGTGATTTAGGGGACTTCGAAGGGGATACGCAGTATTTT. Amino acid sequence: CATSDLGDFEGDTQYF.

This chain uses TRBV15 with TRBJ1-5; D ambiguous. This CDR3 comprises 12 residues. Germline lookup yields CDR1 LNHNV and CDR2 YYDKDF (reference sequence). Between the trimmed V and J ends, which lost 1 base and 4 bases, there was a span of 2 bases. CDR3 protein: CATSRVNQPQHF. CDR3 sequence (DNA): TGTGCCACCAGCAGAGTAAATCAGCCCCAGCATTTT.

The chain's CDR3 is CASHTGQGVTEAFF. CDR3 DNA: TGTGCCAGCCATACCGGGCAGGGGGTCACTGAAGCTTTCTTT. The V gene is TRBV7-9, the J gene TRBJ1-1, with 7 bases matching TRBD1. V lost 8 bases, J lost 4 bases, and 10 bases stayed unmatched. Germline assignment: CDR1 SEHNR and CDR2 FQNEAQ (reference sequence). This CDR3 region has 14 residues.

This chain joins TRBV29-1 and TRBJ1-1, with D tentatively TRBD1 (5 bases). Trimming took 4 bases from V and 5 from J, leaving 20 bases between them. The CDR3 has 15 residues. CDR1 and CDR2 (germline): SQVTM, ANQGSEA. CDR3 loop: CSVVEGKLANTEAFF. The CDR3 DNA sequence: TGCAGCGTTGTGGAGGGGAAATTGGCTAATACTGAAGCTTTCTTT.

This clone has just a few counts. This rearrangement joins TRBV4-1 to TRBJ1-5; maybe TRBD1 (6 bases). CDR3 length: 16 amino acids. From germline, CDR1 is MGHRA and CDR2 YSYEKL. With 1 base removed from V and 3 bases from J, the gap between germline ends came to 13 bases. This CDR3 is CASSQAAQGSNQPQHF. The DNA of the CDR3 is TGCGCCAGCAGCCAAGCTGCACAGGGCTCCAATCAGCCCCAGCATTTT.

The chain joins TRBV27 to TRBJ1-1, with D unclear. Trimming stripped 3 bases from V and 4 bases from J, with 3 bases between. Per germline, CDR1 MNHEY and CDR2 SMNVEV (reference sequence). This CDR3 spans 11 amino acids. CDR3 sequence (DNA): TGTGCCAGCAGTTTCGGCACTGAAGCTTTCTTT. This gives the protein CASSFGTEAFF.

V gene TRBV15 combines with J gene TRBJ1-1, with a weak D call TRBD1 (6 bases). The CDR3 sequence is 15 residues long. Trimming stripped 0 bases from V and 4 bases from J, with 12 bases between. Germline lookup yields CDR1 LNHNV and CDR2 YYDKDF (reference sequence). The CDR3 sequence: CATSRDRVRGTEAFF. The CDR3 DNA is TGTGCCACCAGCAGAGATCGAGTCAGGGGCACTGAAGCTTTCTTT. The whole variable domain, remainder taken from reference TRBV15 and TRBJ1-1, is DAMVIQNPRYQVTQFGKPVTLSCSQTLNHNVMYWYQQKSSQAPKLLFHYYDKDFNNEADTPDNFQSRRPNTSFCFLDIRSPGLGDTAMYLCATSRDRVRGTEAFFGQGTRLTVV.

The sample holds one count of this clone. This chain uses TRBV6-5 with TRBJ2-2; 9 bases fit TRBD2. CDR1 MNHEY and CDR2 SVGAGI come from the germline V gene. CDR3 size: 13 residues. Trimming at V came to 8 bases and at J to 4 bases, leaving 2 bases not matched to a gene. The CDR3 loop reads CASARGGTGELFF. The CDR3 DNA is TGTGCCAGCGCGCGGGGGGGCACCGGGGAGCTGTTTTTT.

This clone was counted once. V is TRBV6-5 and J is TRBJ2-1; D not resolved. Germline assignment: CDR1 MNHEY and CDR2 SVGAGI. The CDR3 loop spans 13 amino acids. Trimming shortened V by 6 bases and J by 5 bases, and 11 bases separated the two germline ends. The CDR3 region has the DNA TGTGCCAGCAGATACAACACGAACAATGAGCAGTTCTTC. This encodes CASRYNTNNEQFF.

The rearrangement joins TRBV2 to TRBJ1-2, with D perhaps matching TRBD1 (6 bases). Germline V CDR1 and CDR2: SNHLY, FYNNEI. The CDR3 spans 14 residues. Trimming pared 6 bases from V and 1 base from J, leaving 12 bases between. The CDR3 region is CASRDRHHNYGYTF. Here the CDR3 DNA reads TGTGCCAGCAGGGACAGACATCATAACTATGGCTACACCTTC.